Below, one T cell receptor beta chain is given with its context. Its antigen is currently unknown. For the second PCR, which ran for about 7 to 11 cycles, a sample-barcoded 5' primer and a J-beta primer mix were used. MiXCR, run by TCRdb on the 5' RACE reads, gives a single entry per CDR3 protein. Of hundreds of thousands of distinct CDR3 sequences listed, 25% to 30% are singletons. Germline CDR1 MNHNS, CDR2 SASEGT. The CDR3 consists of 17 residues. Trimming removed 4 bases at V and 1 base at J, with 16 bases between. This entry comes from a study of blood T cells in healthy people across ages. General study findings and limits: Both higher diversity and more naive CD4+ cells marked long-lived donors when set against aged donors.

This chain links TRBV6-1 with TRBJ2-2; D unclear. The clonotype comes from a woman older than 75 in good health. Material for sequencing was blood. In DNA, the CDR3 is TGTGCCAGCAGTGCCAGTCCCATGATTGGGAACACCGGGGAGCTGTTTTTT. Protein sequence: CASSASPMIGNTGELFF.